This T cell receptor beta chain originates from a study of blood T cell repertoires in COVID-19. Using immunoSEQ multiplex PCR, the repertoire was profiled, and TCRdb retains in-frame clones only, with some absent. The profile shows over 250,000 clones, approximately 86% of them singletons. From germline, CDR1 is SGHAT and CDR2 FQNNGV. The CDR3 is made up of 16 amino acids. V was shortened by 5 bases and J by 1 base, with 17 bases between the two germline ends. The specimen was peripheral blood. This receptor was obtained from a woman aged 25 to 39 with acute or convalescent COVID-19. The genes are TRBV11-2 and TRBJ2-5; TRBD1 might be the D (6 bases). CDR3 loop: CASSQGQSQAQETQYF. The CDR3 coding sequence is TGTGCCAGCAGCCAAGGACAGAGCCAAGCCCAAGAGACCCAGTACTTC.